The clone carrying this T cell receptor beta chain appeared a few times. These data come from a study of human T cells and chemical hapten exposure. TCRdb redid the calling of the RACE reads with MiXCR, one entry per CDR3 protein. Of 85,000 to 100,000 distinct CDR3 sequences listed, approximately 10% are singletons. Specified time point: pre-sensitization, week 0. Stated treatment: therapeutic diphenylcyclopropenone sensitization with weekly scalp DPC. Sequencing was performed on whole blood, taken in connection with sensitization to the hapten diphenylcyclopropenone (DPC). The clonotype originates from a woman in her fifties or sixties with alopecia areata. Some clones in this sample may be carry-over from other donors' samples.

The CDR3 loop is CASSPPGVYNEQFF. Written as DNA, the CDR3 is TGTGCCAGCTCACCGCCGGGAGTCTACAATGAGCAGTTCTTC. The chain carries TRBV18 and TRBJ2-1, with TRBD2 as a possible D gene (6 bases). The CDR3 has 14 residues. The germline CDR1 and CDR2 sequences are KGHSH and LQKENI. V was clipped by 3 bases and J by 3 bases, with 9 bases between them. Together with reference TRBV18 and TRBJ2-1, the CDR3 gives the full variable domain: NAGVMQNPRHLVRRRGQEARLRCSPMKGHSHVYWYRQLPEEGLKFMVYLQKENIIDESGMPKERFSAEFPKEGPSILRIQQVVRGDSAAYFCASSPPGVYNEQFFGPGTRLTVL.